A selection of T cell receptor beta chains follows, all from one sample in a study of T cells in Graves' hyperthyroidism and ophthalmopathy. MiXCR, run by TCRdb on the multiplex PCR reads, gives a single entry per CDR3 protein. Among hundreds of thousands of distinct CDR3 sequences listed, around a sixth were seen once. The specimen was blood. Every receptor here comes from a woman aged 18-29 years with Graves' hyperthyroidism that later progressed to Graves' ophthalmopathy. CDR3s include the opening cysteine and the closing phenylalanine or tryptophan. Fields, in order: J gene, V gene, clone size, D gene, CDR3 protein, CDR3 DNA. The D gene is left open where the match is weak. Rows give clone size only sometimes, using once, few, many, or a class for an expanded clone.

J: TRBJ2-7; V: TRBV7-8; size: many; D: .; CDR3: CASSLVSGKNYEQYF; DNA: TGTGCCAGCAGCTTAGTGTCAGGAAAAAACTACGAGCAGTACTTC
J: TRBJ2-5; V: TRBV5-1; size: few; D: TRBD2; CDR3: CASSAGLVRETQYF; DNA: TGCGCCAGCAGCGCGGGACTAGTTAGGGAGACCCAGTACTTC
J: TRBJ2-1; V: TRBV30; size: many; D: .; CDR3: CAWRTTYNEQFF; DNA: TGTGCCTGGAGGACTACCTACAATGAGCAGTTCTTC
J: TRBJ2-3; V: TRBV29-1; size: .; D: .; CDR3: CSVERRTDTQYF; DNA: TGCAGCGTTGAACGAAGGACAGATACGCAGTATTTT
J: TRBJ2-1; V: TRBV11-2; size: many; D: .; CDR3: CASSLTHREWGEQFF; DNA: TGTGCCAGCAGCTTAACGCACAGGGAGTGGGGTGAGCAGTTCTTC
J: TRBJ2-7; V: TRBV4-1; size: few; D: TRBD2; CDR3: CASSQSGRMDHEQYF; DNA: TGCGCCAGCAGCCAAAGCGGGAGAATGGATCACGAGCAGTACTTC
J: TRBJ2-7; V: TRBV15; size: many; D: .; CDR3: CATSRTLSYEQYF; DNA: TGTGCCACCAGCAGGACGCTGAGCTACGAGCAGTACTTC
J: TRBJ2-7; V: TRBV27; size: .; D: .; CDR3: CASSRGAAFSYEQYF; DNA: TGTGCCAGCAGCCGAGGGGCGGCATTTTCCTACGAGCAGTACTTC
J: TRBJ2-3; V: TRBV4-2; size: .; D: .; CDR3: CASSQDSGAGDTQYF; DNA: TGTGCCAGCAGCCAAGATTCTGGCGCGGGAGATACGCAGTATTTT
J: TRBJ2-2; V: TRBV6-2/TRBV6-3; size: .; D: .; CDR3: CASSKTGTYPLYGELFF; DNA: TGTGCCAGCAGCAAGACCGGAACGTACCCCCTCTACGGGGAGCTGTTTTTT
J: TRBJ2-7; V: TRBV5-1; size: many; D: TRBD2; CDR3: CASSLGGTSEVYEQYF; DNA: TGCGCCAGCAGCTTGGGAGGGACTAGCGAGGTCTACGAGCAGTACTTC
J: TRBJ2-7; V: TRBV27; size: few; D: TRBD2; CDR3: CASSLWGGLAGDGEQYF; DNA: TGTGCCAGCAGTTTATGGGGAGGACTAGCGGGGGACGGGGAGCAGTACTTC
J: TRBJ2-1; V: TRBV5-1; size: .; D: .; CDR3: CASSDSGTVIPYEQFF; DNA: TGTGCCAGCAGCGATTCCGGGACGGTAATCCCCTACGAGCAGTTCTTC
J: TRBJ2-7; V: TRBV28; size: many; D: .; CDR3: CASSSVKTAATYEQYF; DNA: TGTGCCAGCAGTTCGGTGAAGACGGCTGCTACCTACGAGCAGTACTTC
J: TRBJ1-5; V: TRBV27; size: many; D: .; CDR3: CASSVRAGQPQHF; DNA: TGTGCCAGCAGTGTGCGCGCTGGCCAGCCCCAGCATTTT
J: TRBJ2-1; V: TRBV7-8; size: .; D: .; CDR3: CASSLSSRSFSYLFF; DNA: TGTGCCAGCAGCTTATCGTCCCGGTCCTTCTCTTACCTGTTCTTC
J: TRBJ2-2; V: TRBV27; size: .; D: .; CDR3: CASTKIGASRAGELFF; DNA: TGTGCCAGCACAAAAATCGGGGCCTCTCGCGCCGGGGAGCTGTTTTTT
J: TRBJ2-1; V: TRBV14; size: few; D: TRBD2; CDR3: CASSPKGGSLSEQFF; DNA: TGTGCCAGCAGCCCCAAGGGCGGGAGCCTCAGTGAGCAGTTCTTC
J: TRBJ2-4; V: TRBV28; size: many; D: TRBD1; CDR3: CASSPDRAAAKNIQYF; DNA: TGTGCCAGCAGTCCCGACAGGGCTGCAGCCAAAAACATTCAGTACTTC
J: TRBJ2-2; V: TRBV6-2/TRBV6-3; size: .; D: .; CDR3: CASTATNTGELFF; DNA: TGTGCCAGCACGGCAACGAACACCGGGGAGCTGTTTTTT
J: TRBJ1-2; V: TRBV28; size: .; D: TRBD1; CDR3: CASSWDRAEDYGYTF; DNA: TGTGCCAGCAGTTGGGACAGGGCGGAGGACTATGGCTACACCTTC
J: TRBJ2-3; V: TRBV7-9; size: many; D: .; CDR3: CASSFQGTSTDTQYF; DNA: TGTGCCAGCAGCTTCCAGGGGACCTCCACAGATACGCAGTATTTT
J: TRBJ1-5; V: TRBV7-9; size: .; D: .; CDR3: CASSLAGDSNQPQHF; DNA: TGTGCCAGCAGCTTAGCAGGCGACAGCAATCAGCCCCAGCATTTT
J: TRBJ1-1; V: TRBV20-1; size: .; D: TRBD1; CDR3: CSARSGQGNTEAFF; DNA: TGCAGTGCTCGATCGGGACAGGGTAACACTGAAGCTTTCTTT
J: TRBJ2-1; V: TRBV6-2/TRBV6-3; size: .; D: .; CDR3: CASSSGTGNNEQFF; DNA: TGTGCCAGCAGTTCCGGGACGGGGAACAATGAGCAGTTCTTC
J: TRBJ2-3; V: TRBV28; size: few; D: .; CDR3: CASSPPRGVADTQYF; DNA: TGTGCCAGCAGCCCACCCCGGGGTGTGGCAGATACGCAGTATTTT
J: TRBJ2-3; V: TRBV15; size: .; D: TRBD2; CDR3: CATSREGTSVDTQYF; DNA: TGTGCCACCAGCAGAGAAGGGACTAGCGTAGATACGCAGTATTTT
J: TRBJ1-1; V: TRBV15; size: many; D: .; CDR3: CATSRRGYTEAFF; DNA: TGTGCCACCAGCAGGCGCGGTTACACTGAAGCTTTCTTT
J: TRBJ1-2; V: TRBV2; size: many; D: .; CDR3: CASRLHRSGLGGYTF; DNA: TGTGCCAGCAGGTTACACAGGAGTGGATTAGGTGGCTACACCTTC
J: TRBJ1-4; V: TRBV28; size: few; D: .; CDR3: CASSQPQDRKNEKLFF; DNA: TGTGCCAGCAGCCAACCTCAGGACAGAAAAAATGAAAAACTGTTTTTT
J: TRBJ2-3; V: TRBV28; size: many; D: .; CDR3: CASWSDTQYF; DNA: TGTGCCAGTTGGTCAGATACGCAGTATTTT
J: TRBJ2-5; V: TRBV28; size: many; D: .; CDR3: CASRPEGVTQETQYF; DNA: TGTGCCAGCAGGCCCGAGGGGGTGACGCAAGAGACCCAGTACTTC
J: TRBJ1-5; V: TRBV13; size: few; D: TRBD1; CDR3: CASSFRSGGSVGQPQHF; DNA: TGTGCCAGCAGCTTTCGTTCAGGGGGCAGTGTTGGGCAGCCCCAGCATTTT
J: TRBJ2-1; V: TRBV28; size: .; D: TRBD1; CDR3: CASSYYRRSDRGNLPRSYNEQFF; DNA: TGTGCCAGCAGTTACTACCGGCGCAGCGACAGGGGAAACCTTCCAAGATCCTACAATGAGCAGTTCTTC
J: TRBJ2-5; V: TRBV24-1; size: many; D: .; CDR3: CATSEGETQYF; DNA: TGTGCCACCAGTGAAGGGGAGACCCAGTACTTC
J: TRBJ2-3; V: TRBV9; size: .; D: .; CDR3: CASSVRGDPATDTQYF; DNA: TGTGCCAGCAGCGTCAGGGGGGACCCGGCCACAGATACGCAGTATTTT
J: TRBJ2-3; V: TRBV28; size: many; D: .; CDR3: CASSWGRTDTQYF; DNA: TGTGCCAGCAGTTGGGGGAGAACAGATACGCAGTATTTT
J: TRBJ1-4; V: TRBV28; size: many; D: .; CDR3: CASSRRTATNEKLFF; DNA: TGTGCCAGCAGTCGTCGAACTGCAACTAATGAAAAACTGTTTTTT
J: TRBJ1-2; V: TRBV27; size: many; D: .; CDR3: CASSLKGINLNGYTF; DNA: TGTGCCAGCAGTTTAAAGGGCATCAACCTGAATGGCTACACCTTC
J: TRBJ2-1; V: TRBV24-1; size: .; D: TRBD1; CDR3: CATSDSDRASSYNEQFF; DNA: TGTGCCACCAGTGATTCGGACAGGGCAAGCTCCTACAATGAGCAGTTCTTC
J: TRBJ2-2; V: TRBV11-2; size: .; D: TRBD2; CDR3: CASSRGTSGNTGELFF; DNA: TGTGCCAGCAGCCGAGGGACTAGCGGGAACACCGGGGAGCTGTTTTTT
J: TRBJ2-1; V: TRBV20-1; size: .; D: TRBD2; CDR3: CSAYRTSGRVGGSYNEQFF; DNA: TGCAGTGCTTATAGGACTAGCGGGAGGGTAGGGGGCTCCTACAATGAGCAGTTCTTC
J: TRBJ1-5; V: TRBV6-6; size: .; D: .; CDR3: CASSYSHRWGYSNQPQHF; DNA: TGTGCCAGCAGTTACTCGCACAGGTGGGGATATAGCAATCAGCCCCAGCATTTT
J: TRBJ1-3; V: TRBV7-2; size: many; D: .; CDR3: CASSVQSSGNTIYF; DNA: TGTGCCAGCAGCGTGCAGTCCTCTGGAAACACCATATATTTT
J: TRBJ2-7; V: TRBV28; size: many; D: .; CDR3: CASSFTGTYEQYF; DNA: TGTGCCAGCAGTTTCACGGGCACCTACGAGCAGTACTTC
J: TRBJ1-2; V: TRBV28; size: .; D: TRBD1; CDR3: CASTIIPGGWGYTF; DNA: TGTGCCAGCACCATAATTCCAGGGGGCTGGGGCTACACCTTC
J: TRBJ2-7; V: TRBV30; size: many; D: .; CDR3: CAWSAGPPREQYF; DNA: TGTGCCTGGAGTGCGGGACCTCCTCGCGAGCAGTACTTC
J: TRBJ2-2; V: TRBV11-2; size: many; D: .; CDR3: CASSSLGTDSPNTGELFF; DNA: TGTGCCAGCAGCTCACTTGGGACCGACTCGCCGAACACCGGGGAGCTGTTTTTT
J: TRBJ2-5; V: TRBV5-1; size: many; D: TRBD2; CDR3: CASSLGLAGGETQYF; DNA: TGTGCCAGCAGCTTGGGACTAGCGGGAGGAGAGACCCAGTACTTC
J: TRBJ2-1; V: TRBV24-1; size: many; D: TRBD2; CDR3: CATSDSGLAGGRSYNEQFF; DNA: TGTGCCACCAGTGACTCGGGACTAGCGGGAGGTCGCTCCTACAATGAGCAGTTCTTC
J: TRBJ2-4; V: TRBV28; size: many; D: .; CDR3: CASTGTPVLAKNIQYF; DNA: TGTGCCAGCACCGGAACACCGGTACTAGCCAAAAACATTCAGTACTTC
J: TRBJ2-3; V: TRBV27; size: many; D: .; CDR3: CASSFSDPYRTDTQYF; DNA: TGTGCCAGCAGTTTCTCCGACCCCTATCGAACAGATACGCAGTATTTT
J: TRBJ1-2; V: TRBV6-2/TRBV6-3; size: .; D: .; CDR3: CASRGDTPNYGYTF; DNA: TGTGCCAGCAGGGGGGACACCCCAAACTATGGCTACACCTTC
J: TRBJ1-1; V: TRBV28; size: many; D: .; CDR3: CASSPQTLNTEAFF; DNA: TGTGCCAGCAGTCCTCAGACCCTGAACACTGAAGCTTTCTTT
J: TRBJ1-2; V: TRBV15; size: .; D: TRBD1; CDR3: CATSRERTGPYGYTF; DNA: TGTGCCACCAGCAGAGAACGGACAGGTCCTTATGGCTACACCTTC